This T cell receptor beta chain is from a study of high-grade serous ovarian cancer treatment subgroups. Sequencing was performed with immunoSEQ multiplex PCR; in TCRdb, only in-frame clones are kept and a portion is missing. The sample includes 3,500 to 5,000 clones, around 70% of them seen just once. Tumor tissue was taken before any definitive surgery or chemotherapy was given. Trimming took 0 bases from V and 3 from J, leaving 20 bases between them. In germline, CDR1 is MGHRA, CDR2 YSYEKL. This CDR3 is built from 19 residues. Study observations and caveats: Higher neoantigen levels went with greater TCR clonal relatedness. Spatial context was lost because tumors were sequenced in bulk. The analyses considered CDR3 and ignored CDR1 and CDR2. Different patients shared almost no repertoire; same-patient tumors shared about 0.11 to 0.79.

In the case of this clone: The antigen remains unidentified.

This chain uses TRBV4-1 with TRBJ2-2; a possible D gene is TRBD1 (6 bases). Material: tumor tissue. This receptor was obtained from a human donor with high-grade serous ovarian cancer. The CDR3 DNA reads TGCGCCAGCAGCCAAGATGGGCCAGGGGCCCGGGTTTACACCGGGGAGCTGTTTTTT. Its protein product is CASSQDGPGARVYTGELFF.